These 23 T cell receptor beta chains originate from one sample sequenced in a study of T cell responses to AZD1222 COVID-19 vaccine. Only in-frame clones appear in the TCRdb table, and some are missing; sequencing was by immunoSEQ multiplex PCR. The sample lists some 200,000 clones; more than 85% were seen once. The specimen comprised peripheral blood, sampled 28 days after the second AZD1222 dose. These receptors all come from an adult who received the AZD1222 COVID-19 vaccine.

This chain joins TRBV19 and TRBJ2-1; D tentatively reads TRBD1 or TRBD2 (5 bases each). The V end was cut by 4 bases, the J end by 1 base, with 11 bases between. The germline V gene has CDR1 LNHDA and CDR2 SQIVND (reference sequence). This CDR3 region has 15 residues. The CDR3 nucleotides are TGTGCCAGTAGTAGTGGGGGAGTTTCCTACAATGAGCAGTTCTTC. Its translation: CASSSGGVSYNEQFF.

This clone was seen a handful of times. This chain joins TRBV2 and TRBJ1-5; D remains ambiguous. Trimming left V 5 bases short and J 3 bases short, with 8 bases between. Germline assignment: CDR1 SNHLY and CDR2 FYNNEI. The CDR3 contains 13 residues. CDR3 sequence (DNA): TGTGCCAGCAGTCAGGATTCCAATCAGCCCCAGCATTTT. Residues: CASSQDSNQPQHF.

The V call is TRBV4-1, the J call TRBJ1-5, with D uncertain. The V end lost 1 base, the J end lost 9 bases, and 22 bases lay between the germline ends. Germline V gene lookup returns CDR1 MGHRA and CDR2 YSYEKL. This CDR3 region has 17 residues. CDR3 region: CASSQVSRSGLARPQHF. The CDR3 coding sequence is TGCGCCAGCAGCCAAGTCTCCAGGTCCGGGCTGGCACGGCCCCAGCATTTT.

J is TRBJ1-3 and V is TRBV6-1; D might be TRBD1 (5 bases). V lost 3 bases to trimming and J lost 2 bases, with 14 bases between them. The CDR3 is made up of 16 amino acids. Germline assignment: CDR1 MNHNS and CDR2 SASEGT. The CDR3 nucleotides are TGTGCCAGCAGTGAGGTGGGACCTCGGGCTGGAAACACCATATATTTT. Translated: CASSEVGPRAGNTIYF.

This clone was counted between two and nine times. The junction and the germline gene differ at one end; a read error may be behind it. The chain has TRBV7-7 and TRBJ2-2; possible D gene TRBD1, 6 bases. Germline lookup yields CDR1 SSHAT and CDR2 FNYEAQ (reference sequence). This CDR3 spans 15 amino acids. CDR3 region: CASSLAPRGAGELFF. DNA of the CDR3: TGTGCTAGCAGCTTAGCACCCAGGGGTGCCGGGGAGCTGTTTTTT.

This clone was recorded only once. The gene calls are TRBV5-1 and TRBJ2-3; D is perhaps TRBD2 (5 bases). The V end was cut by 0 bases, the J end by 6 bases, with 17 bases between. From germline, CDR1 is SGHRS and CDR2 YFSETQ. CDR3 length: 16 amino acids. The CDR3 is CASSLAVRGGADTQYF. The CDR3 DNA reads as TGCGCCAGCAGCTTGGCCGTCCGGGGTGGAGCCGATACGCAGTATTTT.

Details on this clone: Different DNA sequences within this sample yield the same CDR3. The CDR3 sequence: CASSPGMNTEAFF. The CDR3 DNA reads as TGTGCCAGCTCACCGGGGATGAACACTGAAGCTTTCTTT. The rearrangement joins TRBV18 to TRBJ1-1; D not resolved. The CDR3 totals 13 residues. Trimming removed 3 bases from V and 0 bases from J, with 5 bases in between. Germline CDR1 and CDR2: KGHSH and LQKENI. The full variable domain, completed using reference TRBV18 and TRBJ1-1, is NAGVMQNPRHLVRRRGQEARLRCSPMKGHSHVYWYRQLPEEGLKFMVYLQKENIIDESGMPKERFSAEFPKEGPSILRIQQVVRGDSAAYFCASSPGMNTEAFFGQGTRLTVV.

The rearrangement uses TRBV6-5 and TRBJ1-4; D is ambiguous. Germline CDR1 is MNHEY and CDR2 is SVGAGI. V was trimmed by 0 bases and J by 3 bases, leaving 8 bases between them. The CDR3 has 15 residues. This chain's CDR3 is CASSYSVWANEKLFF. DNA for the CDR3: TGTGCCAGCAGTTACTCGGTCTGGGCTAATGAAAAACTGTTTTTT.

The chain carries TRBV2 and TRBJ1-1; D is perhaps TRBD1 (6 bases). Germline V gene data show CDR1 as SNHLY and CDR2 as FYNNEI. V was shortened by 5 bases and J by 5 bases, with 15 bases between the two germline ends. This CDR3 has 14 amino acids. Here the CDR3 reads CASSQQGKITEAFF. The DNA for the CDR3 is TGTGCCAGCAGTCAACAGGGAAAAATAACTGAAGCTTTCTTT.

V and J are TRBV10-1 and TRBJ1-1, with D possibly matching TRBD1 (6 bases). The length of the CDR3 is 14 residues. Trimming shortened V by 3 bases and J by 7 bases, and 15 bases separated the two germline ends. Germline V lookup: CDR1 WNHNN, CDR2 SYGVQD (reference sequence). The CDR3 sequence: CASSDRGLGSEAFF. CDR3 bases: TGCGCCAGCAGTGACAGGGGCCTGGGGAGTGAAGCTTTCTTT.

The chain joins TRBV4-3 to TRBJ1-5, with 7 bases aligning to TRBD1. Germline CDR1 LGHNA, CDR2 YSLEER. CDR3 size: 13 residues. V was pared by 6 bases and J by 11 bases, with 10 bases of the junction left unmatched. The CDR3 protein is CASSHSPGQTQHF. The DNA of the CDR3 is TGCGCCAGCAGTCACAGCCCGGGACAGACCCAGCATTTT.

CDR3 nucleotides: TGTGCCAGCAGCCAATCGGACATTGAAGCTTTCTTT. This translates into CASSQSDIEAFF. The V and J genes are TRBV16 and TRBJ1-1; D possibly corresponds to TRBD1 (5 bases). CDR1 and CDR2 from the germline V gene are KGHSY and FQNENV. V was trimmed by 0 bases and J by 7 bases, leaving 6 bases between them. CDR3 length: 12 amino acids.

This chain joins TRBV6-2 or TRBV6-3 and TRBJ1-2, with a possible D match to TRBD1 (5 bases). The CDR3 spans 17 residues. Germline loops: CDR1 MNHEY, CDR2 SVGEGT. The ends were cut back, 2 bases at V and 6 bases at J, with 22 bases in the middle. As DNA, the CDR3 is TGTGCCAGCAGTTACGGAAGGAGGGGAAAGGTGGGGCATGGCTACACCTTC. Translation gives CASSYGRRGKVGHGYTF.

The chain carries TRBV29-1 and TRBJ2-1, with a possible D match to TRBD2 (6 bases). Trimming left V 5 bases short and J 0 bases short, with 8 bases between. The CDR3 has 13 residues. The V gene's germline CDR1 is SQVTM and CDR2 ANQGSEA. The CDR3 DNA reads TGCAGCGTTCTCGGGAGCTCCTACAATGAGCAGTTCTTC. Translated, it gives CSVLGSSYNEQFF.

This clone has a single count. The V gene is TRBV18, the J gene TRBJ2-1; TRBD2 matches at 10 bases. V dropped 5 bases and J dropped 4; count of bases not matched to a gene: 5. In germline, CDR1 is KGHSH, CDR2 LQKENI. There are 15 residues in the CDR3. The CDR3 DNA is TGTGCCAGCTCAGTAACTAGCGGGGTGTACAATGAGCAGTTCTTC. Protein product: CASSVTSGVYNEQFF.

The chain has TRBV27 and TRBJ2-5; TRBD1 is a possible D gene (6 bases). This CDR3 contains 12 residues. Deletions cut 8 bases from V and 5 bases from J, with 12 bases between. Germline CDR1 is MNHEY and CDR2 is SMNVEV (reference sequence). The CDR3 region has the DNA TGTGCCAGCGGGCAGGGGTTGGAGACCCAGTACTTC. Translation gives CASGQGLETQYF.

The chain recombines TRBV11-1 with TRBJ2-1, with TRBD1 matching over 9 bases. The CDR3 is 13 residues long. V was pared by 5 bases and J by 10 bases, with 6 bases of the junction left unmatched. CDR1 SGHAT and CDR2 FQDESV come from the germline V gene (reference sequence). The CDR3 DNA is TGTGCCAGCAGCGCCGGACAGGGGAGAGAGCAGTTCTTC. Its translation: CASSAGQGREQFF. The full variable domain, in which reference TRBV11-1 and TRBJ2-1 provide the parts outside the CDR3, is EAEVAQSPRYKITEKSQAVAFWCDPISGHATLYWYRQILGQGPELLVQFQDESVVDDSQLPKDRFSAERLKGVDSTLKIQPAELGDSAMYLCASSAGQGREQFFGPGTRLTVL.

CDR3 region: CASRRGTEAFF. CDR3 nucleotide sequence: TGTGCCAGCCGGCGGGGGACTGAAGCTTTCTTT. The V and J genes are TRBV18 and TRBJ1-1; D possibly corresponds to TRBD1 (5 bases). V was cut by 8 bases and J by 5 bases, with 9 bases left in between. CDR1 and CDR2 (germline): KGHSH, LQKENI. This CDR3 is built from 11 residues. Variable domain in full (rest from reference TRBV18 and TRBJ1-1): NAGVMQNPRHLVRRRGQEARLRCSPMKGHSHVYWYRQLPEEGLKFMVYLQKENIIDESGMPKERFSAEFPKEGPSILRIQQVVRGDSAAYFCASRRGTEAFFGQGTRLTVV.

This chain uses TRBV24-1 with TRBJ2-2, with D uncertain. Deletions cut 0 bases from V and 1 base from J, with 8 bases between. Germline-derived CDR1 and CDR2 are KGHDR and SFDVKD. The CDR3 is 16 amino acids. CDR3 loop: CATSDLGRWNTGELFF. The DNA of the CDR3 is TGTGCCACCAGTGATTTGGGCAGGTGGAACACCGGGGAGCTGTTTTTT.

This clone was detected a few times. The V gene is TRBV19, the J gene TRBJ1-5, with TRBD1 matching 9 bases. The CDR3 contains 16 residues. Germline values: CDR1 LNHDA, CDR2 SQIVND (reference sequence). J lost 4 bases, V lost 3 bases, and 7 bases had no gene match. The CDR3: CASSIPGQGGNQPQHF. CDR3 DNA sequence: TGTGCCAGTAGTATCCCGGGACAGGGCGGGAATCAGCCCCAGCATTTT.

The V call is TRBV19, the J call TRBJ2-4; either TRBD1 or TRBD2 may fit D (5 bases each). This CDR3 region has 17 residues. In germline, CDR1 is LNHDA, CDR2 SQIVND (reference sequence). V gave up 7 bases and J gave up 0 bases, with 19 bases separating them. CDR3 bases: TGTGCCAGTACCCAAGGCTGGGGGTCCCTAGCCAAAAACATTCAGTACTTC. It yields the protein CASTQGWGSLAKNIQYF.

The chain uses TRBV18 and TRBJ1-5; D ambiguous. In germline, CDR1 is KGHSH, CDR2 LQKENI. The length of the CDR3 is 13 residues. The V end lost 3 bases, the J end lost 4 bases, and 7 bases lay between the germline ends. The CDR3 coding sequence is TGTGCCAGCTCACCGGAACTAAATCAGCCCCAGCATTTT. It yields the protein CASSPELNQPQHF.

The J gene is TRBJ2-5, the V gene TRBV6-5; 7 nucleotides line up with TRBD1. J lost 2 bases, V lost 2 bases, and 2 bases had no gene match. Germline lookup yields CDR1 MNHEY and CDR2 SVGAGI. The CDR3 length is 14 residues. In DNA, the CDR3 is TGTGCCAGCAGTTACAGGGGGCAGCAAGAGACCCAGTACTTC. Translated: CASSYRGQQETQYF.